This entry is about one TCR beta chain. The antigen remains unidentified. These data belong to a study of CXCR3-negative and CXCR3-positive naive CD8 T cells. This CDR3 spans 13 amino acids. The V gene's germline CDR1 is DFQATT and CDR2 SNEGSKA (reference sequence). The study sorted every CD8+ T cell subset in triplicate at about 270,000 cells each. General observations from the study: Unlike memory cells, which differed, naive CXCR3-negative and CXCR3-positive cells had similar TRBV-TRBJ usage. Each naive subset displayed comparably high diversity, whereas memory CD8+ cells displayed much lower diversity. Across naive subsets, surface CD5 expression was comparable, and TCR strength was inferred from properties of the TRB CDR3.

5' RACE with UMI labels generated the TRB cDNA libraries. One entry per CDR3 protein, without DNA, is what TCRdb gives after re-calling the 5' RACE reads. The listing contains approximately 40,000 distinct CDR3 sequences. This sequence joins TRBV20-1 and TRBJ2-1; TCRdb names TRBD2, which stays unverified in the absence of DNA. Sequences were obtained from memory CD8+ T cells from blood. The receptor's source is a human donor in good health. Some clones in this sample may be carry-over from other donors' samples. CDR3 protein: CSARWVEDNEQFF.